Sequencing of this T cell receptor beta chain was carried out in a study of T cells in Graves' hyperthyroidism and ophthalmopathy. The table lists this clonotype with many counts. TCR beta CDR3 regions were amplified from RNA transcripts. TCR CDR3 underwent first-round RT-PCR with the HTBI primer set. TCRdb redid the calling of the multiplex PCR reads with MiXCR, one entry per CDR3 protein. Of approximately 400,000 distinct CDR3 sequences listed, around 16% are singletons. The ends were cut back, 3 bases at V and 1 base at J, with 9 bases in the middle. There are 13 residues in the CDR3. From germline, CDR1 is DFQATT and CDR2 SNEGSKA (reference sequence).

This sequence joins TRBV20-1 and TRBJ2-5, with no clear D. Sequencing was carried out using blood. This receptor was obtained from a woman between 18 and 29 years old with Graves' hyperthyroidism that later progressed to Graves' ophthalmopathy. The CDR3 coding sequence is TGCAGTGCTAGTTCGGTCGCCCAAGAGACCCAGTACTTC. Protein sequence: CSASSVAQETQYF.